The rows below give T cell receptor beta chains drawn from one sample of a study of beta chain features in type 1 diabetes. Sequenced by immunoSEQ multiplex PCR; TCRdb stores in-frame clones only, minus some. Of hundreds of thousands of clones detected, about an eighth appear once; the ten largest clones hold roughly 0.04%. The source material was naive CD4+ T cells from blood. The receptors derive from a man aged 18 to 30 with type 1 diabetes. The CDR3 runs from the conserved cysteine through the conserved F or W. Each record gives: clone size, D gene, J gene, V gene, CDR3 protein, CDR3 DNA. The D gene is left open where the match is weak. Only some rows state a clone size, as once, few, many or a class for expanded clones.

few,NA,TRBJ2-3,TRBV5-8,CASSFGASDTDTQYF,TGTGCCAGCAGCTTTGGCGCTTCTGACACAGATACGCAGTATTTT
NA,TRBD2,TRBJ2-3,TRBV19,CASSPRVAGVADTQYF,TGTGCCAGTAGTCCCAGGGTAGCGGGAGTTGCAGATACGCAGTATTTT
NA,TRBD1,TRBJ1-1,TRBV9,CASSVTGGTEAFF,TGTGCCAGCAGCGTCACAGGGGGAACTGAAGCTTTCTTT
NA,NA,TRBJ2-4,TRBV19,CAGVGLPEAKNIQYF,TGTGCCGGGGTCGGACTGCCTGAAGCCAAAAACATTCAGTACTTC
few,TRBD2,TRBJ2-7,TRBV7-9,CASSLLAQREGSEQYF,TGTGCCAGCAGCTTATTGGCTCAACGGGAGGGTTCCGAGCAGTACTTC
NA,NA,TRBJ2-5,TRBV20-1,CSAVPVEAQYF,TGCAGTGCTGTCCCTGTAGAGGCCCAGTACTTC
NA,NA,TRBJ2-3,TRBV2,CASRGVDTQYF,TGTGCCAGCAGGGGAGTGGATACGCAGTATTTT
NA,TRBD1,TRBJ2-6,TRBV23-1,CVRTGGYLSGANVLTF,TGCGTCAGGACAGGGGGATACCTCTCTGGGGCCAACGTCCTGACTTTC
NA,TRBD2,TRBJ2-3,TRBV11-2,CASSPRLAGTDTQYF,TGTGCCAGCAGCCCTAGACTAGCGGGAACAGATACGCAGTATTTT
few,TRBD1,TRBJ1-3,TRBV7-2,CASSFYTGVSGNTIYF,TGTGCCAGCAGCTTCTACACAGGGGTCTCTGGAAACACCATATATTTT
few,NA,TRBJ2-3,TRBV18,CASSPSVYDTQYF,TGTGCCAGCTCACCCTCGGTATATGATACGCAGTATTTT
few,TRBD1,TRBJ2-3,TRBV19,CASTLAPGQGAMDTQYF,TGTGCCAGTACACTTGCTCCGGGACAGGGGGCTATGGATACGCAGTATTTT
NA,NA,TRBJ2-1,TRBV9,CASSLDEGGAQFF,TGTGCCAGCAGCCTCGACGAAGGGGGAGCGCAGTTCTTC
NA,TRBD1,TRBJ1-5,TRBV19,CASSIDRGRWDRASNQPQHF,TGTGCCAGTAGTATAGATCGTGGGCGATGGGACAGAGCTAGCAATCAGCCCCAGCATTTT
few,NA,TRBJ2-4,TRBV30,CAWSWSKNIQYF,TGTGCCTGGAGTTGGAGCAAAAACATTCAGTACTTC
NA,NA,TRBJ2-7,TRBV28,CASRTGRREQYF,TGTGCCAGTCGCACCGGGCGGAGGGAGCAGTACTTC
NA,TRBD2,TRBJ2-7,TRBV6-5,CASSVTSGRKWF,TGTGCCAGCAGCGTGACTAGCGGGAGAAAGTGGTTC
few,NA,TRBJ1-5,TRBV7-2,CASSFFGPSSNQPQHF,TGTGCCAGCAGCTTCTTTGGACCGTCTAGCAATCAGCCCCAGCATTTT
NA,TRBD2,TRBJ2-1,TRBV5-1,CASSFLAGGPHNEQFF,TGCGCCAGCAGCTTCTTAGCGGGGGGGCCCCACAATGAGCAGTTCTTC
NA,NA,TRBJ2-5,TRBV5-1,CASSLYGTRETQYF,TGCGCCAGCAGCTTATACGGGACGCGAGAGACCCAGTACTTC
few,TRBD1,TRBJ2-2,TRBV5-1,CASSSTGETGELFF,TGCGCCAGCAGCTCCACAGGGGAAACCGGGGAGCTGTTTTTT
few,NA,TRBJ1-5,TRBV30,CAWSGVGQPQHF,TGTGCCTGGAGTGGGGTCGGACAGCCCCAGCATTTT
NA,NA,TRBJ2-4,TRBV27,CASLGTDKNIQYF,TGTGCCAGCCTCGGGACGGACAAAAACATTCAGTACTTC
few,TRBD2,TRBJ2-3,TRBV15,CATSPLGLVSTDTQYF,TGTGCCACCAGCCCCCTGGGACTAGTCTCTACAGATACGCAGTATTTT
few,TRBD1,TRBJ1-5,TRBV7-9,CASSLGTGASNQPQHF,TGTGCCAGCAGCTTGGGGACAGGGGCTAGCAATCAGCCCCAGCATTTT
once,NA,TRBJ2-1,TRBV18,CASSPAWDGYEQFF,TGTGCCAGCTCACCAGCCTGGGACGGGTATGAGCAGTTCTTC
NA,NA,TRBJ2-1,TRBV11-2,CASKRGASNEQFF,TGTGCCAGCAAGAGGGGCGCATCCAATGAGCAGTTCTTC
few,TRBD1,TRBJ1-4,TRBV6-5,CASSRQGADEKLFF,TGTGCCAGCAGTAGACAGGGGGCAGATGAAAAACTGTTTTTT
NA,TRBD1,TRBJ1-2,TRBV7-9,CASSVQGADGYTF,TGTGCCAGCAGCGTACAGGGGGCAGATGGCTACACCTTC
NA,TRBD1,TRBJ1-5,TRBV19,CASSKLGTGYRPQHF,TGTGCCAGTAGTAAGCTTGGGACAGGGTATAGGCCCCAGCATTTT
NA,NA,TRBJ2-4,TRBV7-2,CASSYKATGNIQYF,TGTGCCAGCAGCTACAAGGCGACAGGAAACATTCAGTACTTC
few,NA,TRBJ1-1,TRBV9,CASSVGVGTEAFF,TGTGCCAGCAGCGTAGGGGTTGGCACTGAAGCTTTCTTT
few,TRBD1,TRBJ1-1,TRBV10-3,CAVGQVTNTEAFF,TGTGCCGTTGGACAGGTTACGAACACTGAAGCTTTCTTT
NA,NA,TRBJ2-1,TRBV11-3,CASSYGLINEQFF,TGTGCCAGCAGCTACGGACTGATCAATGAGCAGTTCTTC
few,TRBD1,TRBJ2-7,TRBV6-5,CASKNDRGSSRRYF,TGTGCCAGCAAGAACGACAGGGGATCCTCACGGCGGTACTTC
few,TRBD1,TRBJ2-7,TRBV30,CAWRNRDSYTYEQYF,TGTGCCTGGAGGAACCGGGACAGCTATACCTACGAGCAGTACTTC
NA,TRBD1,TRBJ1-2,TRBV5-1,CASSLVSGTGDYGYTF,TGCGCCAGCAGCTTGGTTTCCGGGACAGGAGACTATGGCTACACCTTC
few,NA,TRBJ2-4,TRBV7-9,CASSPDRLAKNIQYF,TGTGCCAGCAGCCCGGACAGACTAGCCAAAAACATTCAGTACTTC
few,NA,TRBJ1-1,TRBV19,CASLLGDTEAFF,TGTGCCAGTTTATTGGGCGACACTGAAGCTTTCTTT
NA,TRBD2,TRBJ2-1,TRBV7-9,CASSLRARGSGNEQFF,TGTGCCAGCAGCTTAAGGGCTCGCGGGAGCGGCAATGAGCAGTTCTTC
NA,NA,TRBJ1-2,TRBV6-5,CASRGAQQGYGYTF,TGTGCCAGCCGGGGGGCACAACAAGGGTATGGCTACACCTTC
NA,TRBD1,TRBJ2-7,TRBV28,CASSQTGYEQYF,TGTGCCAGCAGCCAGACAGGGTACGAGCAGTACTTC
NA,TRBD1,TRBJ1-1,TRBV5-1,CASSLGQGRNTEAFF,TGCGCCAGCAGCTTGGGACAGGGCAGGAACACTGAAGCTTTCTTT
few,NA,TRBJ1-3,TRBV30,CAWSISGNTIYF,TGTGCCTGGAGCATCTCTGGAAACACCATATATTTT
NA,NA,TRBJ1-1,TRBV5-4,CASSWDRSGAFF,TGTGCCAGCAGCTGGGACCGATCGGGGGCTTTCTTT
few,NA,TRBJ1-1,TRBV18,CASSPPGTEAFF,TGTGCCAGCTCACCCCCTGGAACTGAAGCTTTCTTT
few,NA,TRBJ2-1,TRBV18,CASSPPSLEMNEQFF,TGTGCCAGCTCACCACCTTCACTAGAGATGAATGAGCAGTTCTTC
few,TRBD2,TRBJ2-2,TRBV2,CASRTSGRGPGELFF,TGTGCCAGTAGGACTAGCGGACGAGGTCCCGGGGAGCTGTTTTTT
NA,NA,TRBJ2-3,TRBV27,CASSLNRAIRTDTQYF,TGTGCCAGCAGTTTGAACAGGGCGATACGCACAGATACGCAGTATTTT
few,NA,TRBJ2-7,TRBV7-9,CAVGGTYEQYF,TGTGCCGTAGGGGGTACCTACGAGCAGTACTTC
few,TRBD1,TRBJ2-6,TRBV7-9,CASSPSGSTGTGANVLTF,TGTGCCAGCAGCCCCTCCGGGTCGACAGGGACTGGGGCCAACGTCCTGACTTTC
NA,TRBD1,TRBJ1-1,TRBV4-2,CASSTGVGGRTEAFF,TGTGCCAGCAGCACAGGGGTAGGGGGCCGTACTGAAGCTTTCTTT
few,NA,TRBJ2-5,TRBV9,CASSATGWETQYF,TGTGCCAGCAGCGCCACAGGATGGGAGACCCAGTACTTC
few,NA,TRBJ1-1,TRBV2,CASSEMFEAFF,TGTGCCAGCAGTGAAATGTTTGAAGCTTTCTTT
few,NA,TRBJ2-3,TRBV5-4,CASSLQSGSTDTQYF,TGTGCCAGCAGCTTGCAGTCAGGGAGCACAGATACGCAGTATTTT
NA,NA,TRBJ1-2,TRBV6-1,CASGGATYYGYTF,TGTGCCAGCGGAGGAGCGACGTACTATGGCTACACCTTC
NA,NA,TRBJ2-1,TRBV30,CAWSVSGLNSYNEQFF,TGTGCCTGGAGTGTCTCAGGTTTAAACTCCTACAATGAGCAGTTCTTC
few,TRBD1,TRBJ2-6,TRBV5-1,CASSRDRVSSGANVLTF,TGCGCCAGCAGCAGGGACAGGGTGAGCTCTGGGGCCAACGTCCTGACTTTC